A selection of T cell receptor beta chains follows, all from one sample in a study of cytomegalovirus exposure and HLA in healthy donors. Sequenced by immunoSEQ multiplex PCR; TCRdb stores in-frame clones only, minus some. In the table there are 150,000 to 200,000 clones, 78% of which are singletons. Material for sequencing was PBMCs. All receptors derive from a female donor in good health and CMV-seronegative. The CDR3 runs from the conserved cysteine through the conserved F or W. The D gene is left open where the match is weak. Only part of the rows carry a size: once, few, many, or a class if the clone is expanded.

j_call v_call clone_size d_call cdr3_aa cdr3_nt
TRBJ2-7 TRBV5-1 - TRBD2 CASSLSLAGFYEQYF TGCGCCAGCAGCTTGAGTCTAGCGGGGTTCTACGAGCAGTACTTC
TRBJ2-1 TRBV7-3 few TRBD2 CASSSRGGLAGYNEQFF TGTGCCAGCAGCTCACGGGGGGGGCTAGCGGGATACAATGAGCAGTTCTTC
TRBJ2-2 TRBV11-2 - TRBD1 CASSGTGRDTGELFF TGTGCCAGCAGCGGGACAGGGCGCGATACCGGGGAGCTGTTTTTT
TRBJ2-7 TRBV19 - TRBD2 CASSRTSGASYEQYF TGTGCCAGTAGTCGGACTAGCGGGGCATCCTACGAGCAGTACTTC
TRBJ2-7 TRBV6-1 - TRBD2 CAIKLAGEGEQYF TGTGCCATCAAACTAGCGGGAGAGGGCGAGCAGTACTTC
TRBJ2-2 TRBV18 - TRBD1 CASSPLRGTGELFF TGTGCCAGCTCACCACTCAGGGGGACCGGGGAGCTGTTTTTT
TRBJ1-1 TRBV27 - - CASWRGGRTEAFF TGTGCCAGCTGGCGTGGAGGGCGGACTGAAGCTTTCTTT
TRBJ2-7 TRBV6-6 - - CATQPQGGNPYEQYF TGTGCCACCCAGCCGCAGGGGGGAAATCCCTACGAGCAGTACTTC
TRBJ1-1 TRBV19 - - CASSILQGTEAFF TGTGCCAGTAGTATTCTTCAGGGGACTGAAGCTTTCTTT
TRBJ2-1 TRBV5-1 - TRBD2 CASSSGLAWQKDNEQFF TGCGCCAGCAGCTCTGGACTAGCGTGGCAAAAGGACAATGAGCAGTTCTTC
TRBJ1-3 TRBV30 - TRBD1 CAWRTGSGNTIYF TGTGCCTGGAGGACAGGGTCAGGAAACACCATATATTTT
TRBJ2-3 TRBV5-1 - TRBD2 CASSLEGGSTDTQYF TGCGCCAGCAGCTTGGAGGGAGGGTCAACAGATACGCAGTATTTT
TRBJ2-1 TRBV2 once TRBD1 CASRGGDRGLDEQFF TGTGCCAGCAGGGGCGGGGACAGGGGGTTGGATGAGCAGTTCTTC
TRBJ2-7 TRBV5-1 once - CASSQGASGSYEQYF TGCGCCAGCTCCCAGGGGGCTAGCGGCTCCTACGAGCAGTACTTC
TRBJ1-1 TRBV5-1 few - CASSFSENTEAFF TGCGCCAGCAGCTTCTCAGAGAACACTGAAGCTTTCTTT
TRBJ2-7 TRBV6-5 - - CASSPRIRLYEQYF TGTGCCAGCAGTCCCCGGATCAGGCTTTACGAGCAGTACTTC
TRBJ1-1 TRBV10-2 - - CASSERGVTEAFF TGCGCCAGCAGTGAGCGGGGGGTCACTGAAGCTTTCTTT
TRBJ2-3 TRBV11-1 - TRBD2 CASRIAGQSTDTQYF TGTGCCAGCAGAATAGCGGGGCAAAGCACAGATACGCAGTATTTT
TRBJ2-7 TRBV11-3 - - CASSLLVYEQYF TGTGCCAGCAGCTTATTAGTTTACGAGCAGTACTTC
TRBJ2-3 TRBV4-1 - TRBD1 CASSLWGTGGTDTQYF TGCGCCAGCAGCCTTTGGGGGACAGGGGGCACAGATACGCAGTATTTT